The 3 T cell receptor beta chains in this list originate from one sample, sequenced in a study of ipilimumab plus nivolumab after autologous stem cell transplantation. Assay used: immunoSEQ multiplex PCR; TCRdb lists only in-frame clones, some missing. This repertoire shows about 13,000 clones, around three quarters found once; its top ten account for over 15%. The specimen comprised PBMCs, sampled in a trial of ipilimumab plus nivolumab as post-transplant consolidation. These receptors were obtained from a male donor with diffuse large B-cell lymphoma.

This chain joins TRBV11-2 and TRBJ2-5; TRBD2 is a possible D gene (5 bases). The germline V gene encodes CDR1 SGHAT and CDR2 FQNNGV. Trimming took 1 base from V and 3 from J, leaving 12 bases between them. CDR3 length equals 15 residues. DNA for the CDR3: TGTGCCAGCAGCTTAGGAGGGAACTACGAAGAGACCCAGTACTTC. Residues: CASSLGGNYEETQYF.

This chain links TRBV28 with TRBJ1-2; D is ambiguous. Germline V CDR1 and CDR2: MDHEN, SYDVKM. This CDR3 has 13 amino acids. Trimming took off 2 bases at V and 7 bases at J, with 11 bases between the two ends. The CDR3 loop is CASSLRESGGYTF. The CDR3 bases are TGTGCCAGCAGTTTACGGGAATCGGGTGGCTACACCTTC.

The genes are TRBV7-7 and TRBJ2-5; D call uncertain. Germline V CDR1 and CDR2: SSHAT, FNYEAQ (reference sequence). CDR3 length: 15 amino acids. V was cut by 6 bases and J by 1 base, with 15 bases left in between. The CDR3: CASSHIRGPQETQYF. CDR3 in DNA: TGTGCCAGCAGTCATATCCGTGGCCCCCAAGAGACCCAGTACTTC.